This is a list of T cell receptor beta chains from one sample in a study of cytomegalovirus exposure and HLA in healthy donors. Generated by immunoSEQ multiplex PCR, the TCRdb table keeps only in-frame clones and is missing some. This table holds about 65,000 clones, approximately 78% found once. What was sequenced was PBMCs. Receptor source: a girl between 10 and 17 years old in good health and CMV-seropositive. CDR3s leave out the opening cysteine and the closing phenylalanine or tryptophan. Fields, in order: V gene, clone size, J gene, CDR3 protein. The size entry is marked missing in some rows and otherwise reads once, few, many or a size class.

>TRBV30|NA|TRBJ2-3
AWSVRAVTHQY
>TRBV7-9|NA|TRBJ2-7
ASSPLLRGNEQY
>TRBV5-1|NA|TRBJ1-1
ASSAGGDNTEAF
>TRBV30|once|TRBJ2-7
AWADGENYEQY
>TRBV9|NA|TRBJ1-5
ASSPWGGVDQPQH
>TRBV6-5|once|TRBJ2-2
ASSYSHMGELF
>TRBV14|NA|TRBJ2-5
ASSQDLSPGYQETQY
>TRBV7-2|NA|TRBJ1-2
ASSSGTELRGYT
>TRBV6-1|NA|TRBJ2-3
ASRTSGGDDTQY
>TRBV6-5|few|TRBJ1-4
ASSSGTGGEKLF
>TRBV30|NA|TRBJ1-1
ARGTGGLNTEAF
>TRBV4-1|NA|TRBJ2-1
ASSQKRGLAENEQF
>TRBV15|NA|TRBJ2-7
ATSRDRGHEQY
>TRBV5-1|NA|TRBJ1-1
ASSLGGPTRLAF
>TRBV5-4|NA|TRBJ2-2
ASSPFPRQGGNTGELF
>TRBV9|NA|TRBJ1-2
ASSVTGYGYT
>TRBV4-1|NA|TRBJ1-1
ASSHTGQSNTEAF
>TRBV29-1|NA|TRBJ2-2
SALSGNTGELF
>TRBV30|once|TRBJ1-6
AWSVPTGVLSPLH
>TRBV30|NA|TRBJ1-2
AWRDTGWARGYT
>TRBV29-1|NA|TRBJ2-1
STLSTGGRYNEQF
>TRBV28|NA|TRBJ2-7
ASSLSGTGFYEQY
>TRBV7-9|NA|TRBJ2-7
ASSLSQTDLNYEQY
>TRBV11-2|NA|TRBJ2-5
ASSLGAAQETQY
>TRBV18|NA|TRBJ2-7
ASSPRGQGAYEQY
>TRBV29-1|NA|NA
SVGASGSYEQY